The rows below give T cell receptor beta chains drawn from one sample of a study of CD8 T cells in Susac syndrome. TCRdb reprocessed the immunoSEQ multiplex PCR reads with MiXCR, giving one entry per CDR3 protein. The table has 180,000 or so distinct CDR3 sequences, 90% to 95% seen once. Material for sequencing was CD4+ T cells from PBMCs. These TCRs come from a human donor with Susac syndrome. The CDR3 runs from the conserved cysteine through the conserved F or W. The D gene is left open where the match is weak. Part of the rows lack a size; the others show once, few, many or a class for expanded clones.

cdr3_length,j_call,clone_size,d_call,v_call,cdr3_aa,cdr3_nt
15,TRBJ1-2,.,.,TRBV5-1,CASSPGGPVSYGYTF,TGCGCCAGCAGCCCGGGGGGACCCGTATCGTATGGCTACACCTTC
13,TRBJ2-7,.,.,TRBV3-1,CASSRAADYEQYF,TGTGCCAGCAGCCGGGCCGCTGACTACGAGCAGTACTTC
15,TRBJ2-1,.,.,TRBV2,CASSEFRGSYNEQFF,TGTGCCAGCAGTGAATTTCGGGGCTCCTACAATGAGCAGTTCTTC
13,TRBJ1-6,.,TRBD1,TRBV25-1,CASSEGTGLSLHF,TGTGCCAGCAGTGAGGGGACAGGATTATCCCTCCACTTT
16,TRBJ2-7,.,.,TRBV5-1,CASSSRIGDVSYEQYF,TGCGCCAGCAGCTCCCGGATCGGAGATGTGTCCTACGAGCAGTACTTC
11,TRBJ2-7,.,.,TRBV7-2,CASSLGGRQYF,TGTGCCAGCAGCTTAGGGGGAAGGCAGTACTTC
17,TRBJ2-3,.,TRBD2,TRBV20-1,CSARGRGSAGGTDTQYF,TGCAGTGCTAGGGGCAGGGGATCAGCGGGGGGAACAGATACGCAGTATTTT
11,TRBJ1-4,once,.,TRBV30,CAWSVREKLFF,TGTGCCTGGAGTGTGAGGGAAAAACTGTTTTTT
15,TRBJ2-2,once,TRBD2,TRBV12-3/TRBV12-4,CASSPLAGVTGELFF,TGTGCCAGCAGCCCGCTAGCGGGAGTCACCGGGGAGCTGTTTTTT
17,TRBJ2-4,.,.,TRBV13,CASSLQGLVSAKNIQYF,TGTGCCAGCAGCTTACAGGGGTTGGTTTCGGCCAAAAACATTCAGTACTTC
13,TRBJ2-4,.,.,TRBV5-4,CASSAGPENIQYF,TGTGCCAGCAGCGCGGGACCGGAAAACATTCAGTACTTC
14,TRBJ2-2,.,TRBD2,TRBV12-5,CASGASGIVRELFF,TGTGCTAGTGGGGCTAGCGGGATAGTCAGGGAGCTGTTTTTT
14,TRBJ2-2,.,TRBD2,TRBV20-1,CSAPAWEGTGELFF,TGCAGTGCTCCGGCGTGGGAGGGGACCGGGGAGCTGTTTTTT
15,TRBJ2-4,.,.,TRBV29-1,CSVEDGAGTPSRQYF,TGCAGCGTTGAAGATGGGGCCGGGACCCCGTCCCGTCAGTACTTC
15,TRBJ2-5,once,TRBD2,TRBV30,CAWSTRVSGGETQYF,TGTGCCTGGAGTACTCGGGTTAGCGGGGGAGAGACCCAGTACTTC
15,TRBJ2-7,.,.,TRBV6-2/TRBV6-3,CASTSPPRAAYEQYF,TGTGCCAGCACTTCCCCACCCCGAGCAGCCTACGAGCAGTACTTC
21,TRBJ2-4,.,.,TRBV27,CASSLSLDRRDSRLAKNIQYF,TGTGCCAGCAGTTTATCGTTAGATCGGAGGGACAGCCGTTTAGCCAAAAACATTCAGTACTTC
15,TRBJ2-5,.,TRBD2,TRBV9,CASSVTSGGKETQYF,TGTGCCAGCAGCGTGACTAGCGGGGGGAAAGAGACCCAGTACTTC
14,TRBJ2-6,.,.,TRBV18,CASSTGAGANVLTF,TGTGCCAGCTCAACGGGAGCGGGGGCCAACGTCCTGACTTTC
14,TRBJ2-1,.,TRBD2,TRBV20-1,CSASSGRGYNEQFF,TGCAGTGCTAGTAGCGGGAGGGGGTACAATGAGCAGTTCTTC
14,TRBJ2-3,.,TRBD1,TRBV28,CASNDRGSKDTQYF,TGTGCCAGCAATGACAGGGGCTCTAAGGATACGCAGTATTTT
15,TRBJ2-7,.,TRBD1,TRBV4-3,CASSLQTGELYEQYF,TGCGCCAGCAGCCTCCAGACAGGGGAGCTCTACGAGCAGTACTTC
13,TRBJ1-2,.,.,TRBV9,CASSVKGSYGYTF,TGTGCCAGCAGCGTAAAGGGGTCCTATGGCTACACCTTC
13,TRBJ2-1,.,.,TRBV20-1,CSASDHSYNEQFF,TGCAGTGCTAGCGACCACTCCTACAATGAGCAGTTCTTC
15,TRBJ1-4,.,.,TRBV3-1,CASSPPGSFNEKLFF,TGTGCCAGCAGCCCCCCGGGAAGCTTTAATGAAAAACTGTTTTTT
13,TRBJ1-5,.,.,TRBV2,CASSGMGDQPQHF,TGTGCCAGCAGTGGAATGGGGGATCAGCCCCAGCATTTT
14,TRBJ2-1,.,.,TRBV4-2,CASSQEPKTTEQFF,TGTGCCAGCAGCCAAGAGCCCAAAACGACTGAGCAGTTCTTC
17,TRBJ1-4,.,.,TRBV7-9,CASSLVAGPATNEKLFF,TGTGCCAGCAGCTTAGTGGCAGGCCCTGCAACTAATGAAAAACTGTTTTTT
15,TRBJ2-5,.,.,TRBV3-1,CASSQDPASRETQYF,TGTGCCAGCAGCCAAGATCCGGCTAGTAGGGAGACCCAGTACTTC
15,TRBJ1-1,.,.,TRBV5-1,CASSLASRGFAEAFF,TGCGCCAGCAGCTTGGCGTCGAGGGGATTTGCTGAAGCTTTCTTT
14,TRBJ2-2,.,.,TRBV2,CASSGRQLTGELFF,TGTGCCAGCAGTGGGAGACAGCTGACCGGGGAGCTGTTTTTT
14,TRBJ2-7,.,.,TRBV23-1,CASSQSCRTYEQYF,TGCGCCAGCAGTCAATCCTGCCGAACCTACGAGCAGTACTTC
10,TRBJ2-1,.,.,TRBV29-1,CSVGDPGGIF,TGCAGCGTTGGGGACCCCGGTGGGATCTTC
18,TRBJ2-4,.,TRBD1,TRBV5-4,CASRPGTATSSGYDIQYF,TGTGCCAGCAGGCCCGGGACAGCTACATCCTCAGGGTATGACATTCAGTACTTC
13,TRBJ2-2,once,.,TRBV20-1,CSASLDGAGELFF,TGCAGTGCTAGCCTTGATGGGGCCGGGGAGCTGTTTTTT
16,TRBJ1-5,.,.,TRBV12-3/TRBV12-4,CASSLGGIGVNQPQHF,TGTGCCAGCAGTTTAGGAGGGATTGGTGTCAATCAGCCCCAGCATTTT
14,TRBJ2-5,.,.,TRBV20-1,CSANSGRGQETQYF,TGCAGTGCAAATAGCGGTAGGGGCCAAGAGACCCAGTACTTC
16,TRBJ2-6,.,.,TRBV20-1,CSASSPGNSGANVLTF,TGCAGTGCTAGTTCGCCCGGGAACTCTGGGGCCAACGTCCTGACTTTC
15,TRBJ2-1,.,TRBD2,TRBV20-1,CSAPYSGRPYNEQFF,TGCAGTGCGCCCTATAGCGGGAGGCCCTACAATGAGCAGTTCTTC
15,TRBJ1-1,few,TRBD1,TRBV4-1,CASSPTGLQPTEAFF,TGCGCCAGCAGCCCGACAGGGCTCCAACCCACTGAAGCTTTCTTT
13,TRBJ2-6,.,.,TRBV20-1,CSARQQGANVLTF,TGCAGTGCTCGACAACAGGGAGCCAACGTCCTGACTTTC
13,TRBJ2-7,.,TRBD1,TRBV20-1,CSVPTGDLDEQYF,TGCAGTGTCCCAACAGGGGACCTTGACGAGCAGTACTTC
12,TRBJ1-2,.,.,TRBV2,CASSDRVYGYTF,TGTGCCAGCAGTGATCGGGTCTATGGCTACACCTTC
14,TRBJ2-7,.,.,TRBV7-2,CASSLARFATEQYF,TGTGCCAGCAGCTTAGCACGATTCGCTACCGAGCAGTACTTC
15,TRBJ1-2,.,.,TRBV20-1,CSARRTDIGGYGYTF,TGCAGTGCTAGACGGACAGATATAGGGGGATATGGCTACACCTTC
16,TRBJ2-3,.,.,TRBV20-1,CSGAGDTYYSTDTQYF,TGCAGTGGGGCAGGGGACACCTACTATAGCACAGATACGCAGTATTTT
14,TRBJ2-4,.,TRBD1,TRBV20-1,CSARQGWDKNIQYF,TGCAGTGCGCGACAGGGTTGGGACAAAAACATTCAGTACTTC
13,TRBJ1-2,.,.,TRBV5-1,CASSLMPSYGYTF,TGCGCCAGCAGCTTGATGCCATCCTATGGCTACACCTTC
14,TRBJ1-2,.,.,TRBV30,CAWSRRRLNYGYTF,TGTGCCTGGAGTCGACGGAGGCTTAACTATGGCTACACCTTC
14,TRBJ2-7,.,TRBD2,TRBV20-1,CSARGAGGGYEQYF,TGCAGTGCTAGAGGAGCGGGAGGCGGGTACGAGCAGTACTTC
14,TRBJ1-2,.,.,TRBV4-2,CASSHPGQTYGYTF,TGTGCCAGCAGCCACCCCGGACAGACCTATGGCTACACCTTC
14,TRBJ2-5,.,.,TRBV5-1,CASSQGREQETQYF,TGCGCCAGCAGCCAGGGAAGGGAGCAAGAGACCCAGTACTTC
13,TRBJ2-7,once,TRBD1,TRBV25-1,CASSTGTAYEQYF,TGTGCCAGCAGTACCGGGACAGCCTACGAGCAGTACTTC
15,TRBJ2-1,.,TRBD1,TRBV3-1,CASSQAGTGGNEQFF,TGTGCCAGCAGCCAAGCAGGGACAGGGGGCAATGAGCAGTTCTTC